This T cell receptor (beta chain) was identified in a study of read filtering for tumor transcriptome and immune sequencing. Overall study: Revised staging placed eight or nine patients in R-ISS I, 15 to 20 in II, about 7 in III.

Germline V CDR1 and CDR2: SGHTA, FQGNSA. The CDR3 extends over 14 amino acids. After removal of 5 bases from V and 10 bases from J, the junction contained 13 bases not matched to a gene. The table lists this clonotype with many counts. The antigen is not known. Findings of the study overall: About 81.9% of IR-seq clonotypes had one read, totaling roughly 3.5% of reads; RNA-seq: approximately 73% and 42%.

Molecular barcoded adaptors covering alpha/delta and beta/gamma chains were used on roughly 370 ng RNA. TCRdb ran MiXCR on the reads and lists one entry per CDR3 protein. The sample has about 57,000 distinct CDR3 sequences, 20% to 25% seen once. This TCR was recovered from a donor over 35 with multiple myeloma. What was sequenced was a population of CD138-negative cells sorted from bone marrow. The chain combines TRBV7-2 with TRBJ1-2; 7 nucleotides match TRBD1. CDR3 region: CASSLQTGPYSYTF. The CDR3 nucleotides read TGTGCCAGCAGCCTACAGACAGGGCCCTACTCCTACACCTTC.